This T cell receptor beta chain stems from a study of cytomegalovirus exposure and HLA in healthy donors. Looking at the study overall: HLA-typed donors contributed approximately 86 million unique TCRs, which were held in an early data release. Study outcomes and limitations: Reportedly, diagnosis of cytomegalovirus status by the classifier showed high specificity and sensitivity. TCR beta V segments were, for the most part, productive about 87% or about 30% of the time in an earlier analysis. Solely CMV serostatus was available to characterize immune exposure.

Note on this clone: Its antigen is unidentified.

V gave up 3 bases and J gave up 8 bases, with 17 bases separating them. Germline V gives CDR1 SGHNT, CDR2 YYREEE (reference sequence). The CDR3 consists of 14 residues. A multiplex PCR was run with 60 Vbeta primers and 13 Jbeta primers. Using immunoSEQ multiplex PCR, the repertoire was profiled, and TCRdb retains in-frame clones only, with some absent. Of over 150,000 clones detected, over 65% appear once; the ten largest clones hold approximately 3%. The sample taken for sequencing was PBMCs. The origin of this receptor is a woman aged 25 to 45 in good health and CMV-seronegative. The chain employs TRBV5-4 and TRBJ1-2; D not resolved. CDR3 residues: CASSSIHGVWGYTF. The CDR3 DNA reads TGTGCCAGCAGCTCTATTCACGGAGTGTGGGGCTACACCTTC.